The subject of this entry is one T cell receptor (beta chain). This entry is derived from a study of blood T cell repertoires in COVID-19. Study-wide background: Whether acute or convalescent, the COVID-19 samples came from the United States, Italy and Spain. PBMCs, B-cell-depleted T cells, or T cells provided the cDNA or gDNA that made up the material.

In the original workflow: Estimated nucleated cell counts came from reference gene primer amplification. The method was immunoSEQ multiplex PCR; TCRdb's version includes in-frame clones alone and lacks a portion of them. V and J calls and clone size are as listed in that table; D and trimming were resolved from the DNA. This table holds 250,000 or so clones, around 80% found once. V shed 6 bases and J shed 5 bases, with 8 bases lying between them. CDR1 and CDR2 (germline): SEHNR, FQNEAQ (reference sequence). The CDR3 runs 13 residues. This receptor was taken from a man aged 35-49 years who had recovered from COVID-19. The sequenced sample consisted of peripheral blood. The genes are TRBV7-9 and TRBJ1-6, with D unclear. As DNA, the CDR3 is TGTGCCAGCAGACGGACTGATAATTCACCCCTCCACTTT. It yields the protein CASRRTDNSPLHF.